This entry concerns a single T cell receptor (beta chain). Its antigen is as yet unknown. The entry originates in a study of tumor and adjacent non-tumor tissue in lung cancer. Study outcomes and limitations: Significantly higher TCR diversity was found in tumor than normal lung. Tumor repertoires had a smaller top 100 clone share than normal lung.

CDR1 SNHLY and CDR2 FYNNEI come from the germline V gene. V lost 6 bases and J lost 0, with 11 bases in between. This CDR3 comprises 14 residues. A modified ARM-PCR protocol with three rounds of nested PCR amplified TCRbeta. TCRdb re-called the multiplex PCR reads with MiXCR, one entry per CDR3 protein. The data contain some 97,000 distinct CDR3 sequences, more than 55% of them singletons. No cell sorting was done before RNA was extracted from the tissue. The normal lung tissue was taken more than 3 cm from the tumor edge. The rearrangement uses TRBV2 and TRBJ2-5; D is perhaps TRBD1 (5 bases). This sequence was found in a man between 25 and 39 years old with non-small cell lung cancer. The specimen was distant non-tumor lung tissue. The CDR3 coding sequence is TGTGCCAGCAGCGTCGACAGAAACCAAGAGACCCAGTACTTC. Residues: CASSVDRNQETQYF.